This TCR beta chain emerged from a study of monozygotic twins with inflammatory bowel disease (dated by TCRdb to 2018 to 2020). Regarding the complete study: The complete study included 28 monozygotic twin pairs: 19 IBD-discordant Danish pairs and nine German pairs, of which four were IBD-concordant and five were IBD-discordant. Each individual had, on average, about 151 000 unique TCRalpha sequences and 181 000 unique TCRbeta sequences available for analysis. The search for disease-associated traits relied mainly on comparing, within discordant pairs, IBD patients with their genetically identical healthy co-twins.

Details on this clonotype: Its antigen is currently not known.

Measured from the cysteine to the phenylalanine, the CDR3 is 14 residues long. The nucleotide record is missing. The germline V gene provides CDR1 SGHDN and CDR2 FVKESK. Library generation was performed with 5' RACE. Each TCR library was prepared from roughly 3,800 ng of total RNA. For each sample, cDNA synthesis was carried out in eight separate reactions using SMARTScribe reverse transcriptase. During cDNA synthesis, unique molecular identifiers containing a 6-nucleotide sample barcode were introduced by template switching. TCRalpha and TCRbeta cDNA was amplified by two nested PCRs of 16 and 9 cycles, with bead purification after each PCR. Before amplification, cDNA was treated with uracil DNA-glycosylase and purified using the QIAquick PCR purification kit. The second PCR added Illumina TruSeq-compatible adapters along with sample-specific barcodes. Library quality and concentration were assessed using TapeStation and Qubit, and roughly 5 ng of each library was pooled. Pooled libraries were sequenced on an Illumina HiSeq2500 single-index Rapid Run with 2 x 100 bp reads and custom sequencing primers. The paper's data handling went like this. MiGEC version 1.2.6 was used for UMI-based consensus assembly to correct PCR and sequencing errors. MiXCR version 2.1.1 handled V(D)J alignment, clonotype assembly and CDR3 extraction. Normalisation of gene usage, clonotype sharing and MAIT/NKT TCR abundance was achieved by analysing the top 1000, 10 000 and 20 000 clonotypes per sample. Diversity was computed as the inverse Simpson index with the vegan R package after downsampling to 27 000 UMIs. Paired Mann-Whitney U tests on discordant twin pairs were used, with Benjamini-Hochberg multiple-testing correction. TCRdb reprocessed the reads; each CDR3 protein sequence makes one entry, and DNA is unavailable. The V and J calls, along with clone size, are taken from TCRdb and not from the paper's own processing. For this sample, the table gives approximately 160,000 distinct CDR3 sequences. About 7.4% of the sample is held by the ten biggest clonotypes.

Overall study outcomes, separate from this receptor: Measured by the inverse Simpson index, TCRbeta repertoire diversity was lower in IBD patients than in their healthy co-twins. Fewer clonotypes were shared with other individuals by IBD patients than by healthy twins, most markedly in patients showing signs of disease activity. No difference in repertoire similarity was observed between concordant and discordant twins, possibly owing to limited statistical power. Distinction between different T cell subtypes could not be achieved in the analysis. The results gave no support for a single strong signal or clonotype linked to IBD. Background noise and inter-individual variability may have been introduced into the repertoires by the differing immunosuppressive treatments among patients.

From each donor, an approximately 2.7 ml peripheral blood sample was collected into PAXgene tubes and kept at -80 degrees C. Total RNA was isolated from whole blood with the PAXgene blood miRNA kit on an automated QIAcube, without T cell sorting. Peripheral blood from monozygotic twin pairs concordant or discordant for inflammatory bowel disease was subjected to deep TCRalpha and TCRbeta repertoire profiling with unique molecular barcoding. For every twin pair, smoking habits were documented, and each individual was categorised as a current, former or never smoker. Sequences were obtained from blood. The receptor chain draws on TRBV14 and TRBJ2-7; no DNA is available, so the TRBD1 call from TCRdb remains unchecked. The clonotype originates from a human donor with ulcerative colitis or Crohn's disease, or a healthy co-twin of an affected twin (not recorded which). The CDR3 protein is CASSQGFAGHEQYF.